One and the same sample provided the 19 T cell receptor beta chains below, sequenced in a study of T cell repertoires in cytomegalovirus infection. Their antigen targets remain unknown. One entry per CDR3 protein results from TCRdb running MiXCR on the reads. The sample contains some 38,000 distinct CDR3 sequences, roughly 49% of which appear only once. The material sequenced was CD8+ T cells from cultured PBMCs, taken from culture after CMV antigen stimulation. Receptors originate from a human donor in good health (CMV status not recorded). Some clones in this sample may be carry-over from other donors' samples.

The genes are TRBV27 and TRBJ1-1; 8 nucleotides align to TRBD1. With 11 bases clipped from V and 0 bases from J, the junction kept 5 bases outside the gene matches. This CDR3 region has 13 residues. Germline V gene data show CDR1 as MNHEY and CDR2 as SMNVEV (reference sequence). The CDR3 sequence: CASTGGMNTEAFF. The CDR3 DNA follows: TGTGCCTCAACAGGGGGAATGAACACTGAAGCTTTCTTT.

The chain couples TRBV4-1 to TRBJ2-7, with 9 bases matching TRBD2. CDR3 size: 16 residues. Germline lookup yields CDR1 MGHRA and CDR2 YSYEKL. Trimming cost V 3 bases and J 1 base; bases outside gene matches: 7. The CDR3 DNA follows: TGCGCCAGCAGCCAGGGTAGCGGGAGCTCTTCCTACGAGCAGTACTTC. It encodes CASSQGSGSSSYEQYF.

V gene TRBV28 combines with J gene TRBJ2-3; 10 bases map to TRBD2. CDR1 MDHEN and CDR2 SYDVKM come from the germline V gene. The CDR3 has 16 amino acids. V trimming: 6 bases; J trimming: 4 bases; junction bases outside the gene matches: 10. The CDR3 DNA follows: TGTGCCAGCAGGGGTCTAGCGGGGGCCCCTCCAGATACGCAGTATTTT. Protein product: CASRGLAGAPPDTQYF.

V and J are TRBV4-1 and TRBJ2-6; no clear D. The V end lost 2 bases, the J end lost 0 bases, and 14 bases lay between the germline ends. The CDR3 totals 18 residues. Germline V lookup: CDR1 MGHRA, CDR2 YSYEKL. CDR3 region: CASSQFGTASSGANVLTF. The CDR3 region has the DNA TGCGCCAGCAGCCAATTCGGAACAGCTAGCTCTGGGGCCAACGTCCTGACTTTC.

This rearrangement joins TRBV12-3 or TRBV12-4 to TRBJ1-1, with 9 positions matching TRBD1. The CDR3 contains 13 residues. Trimming removed 3 bases from V and 8 bases from J; junction bases left unmatched: 4. The CDR3 region has the DNA TGTGCCAGCAGTTTGGGACAGGGTGTGGAAGCTTTCTTT. It specifies CASSLGQGVEAFF.

This clonotype was seen just once. The genes are TRBV15 and TRBJ2-1; 8 bases match TRBD1. The ends lost 5 bases at V and 8 bases at J; junction bases unmatched: 2. From germline, CDR1 is LNHNV and CDR2 YYDKDF (reference sequence). CDR3 length: 12 residues. DNA for the CDR3: TGTGCCACCAGCCTACAGGGGGATGAGCAGTTCTTC. Amino acid sequence: CATSLQGDEQFF.

This clonotype was counted between two and nine times. The chain combines TRBV28 with TRBJ1-5; D is undetermined. The germline CDR1 and CDR2 sequences are MDHEN and SYDVKM. CDR3 length: 15 residues. Trimming pared 0 bases from V and 2 bases from J, leaving 8 bases between. CDR3 bases: TGTGCCAGCAGTTTATGGGGTAAGGGCAATCAGCCCCAGCATTTT. This encodes CASSLWGKGNQPQHF. The full variable domain, in which reference TRBV28 and TRBJ1-5 provide the parts outside the CDR3, is DVKVTQSSRYLVKRTGEKVFLECVQDMDHENMFWYRQDPGLGLRLIYFSYDVKMKEKGDIPEGYSVSREKKERFSLILESASTNQTSMYLCASSLWGKGNQPQHFGDGTRLSIL.

This clonotype was counted between two and nine times. V gene TRBV7-8 combines with J gene TRBJ2-1; D is ambiguous. CDR1 and CDR2 from the germline V gene are SGHVS and FQNEAQ. This CDR3 is built from 15 residues. Trimming took off 1 base at V and 0 bases at J, with 7 bases between the two ends. CDR3 in amino acids: CASSLGRLSYNEQFF. The CDR3 DNA follows: TGTGCCAGCAGCTTAGGAAGGCTCTCCTACAATGAGCAGTTCTTC.

This chain links TRBV4-2 with TRBJ2-7; D unresolved. CDR3 length equals 13 residues. Germline assignment: CDR1 LGHNA and CDR2 YNFKEQ. Trimming removed 4 bases from V and 5 bases from J, with 12 bases in between. In DNA form, the CDR3 reads TGTGCCAGCAGCCCGCCGGGCTTCAACGAGCAGTACTTC. Protein: CASSPPGFNEQYF.

The chain employs TRBV4-1 and TRBJ1-2; D ambiguous. The V gene's germline CDR1 is MGHRA and CDR2 YSYEKL. V lost 0 bases, J lost 5 bases, and 10 bases lay in between. The CDR3 totals 14 residues. The chain's CDR3 is CASSQEDGDYGYTF. The CDR3, as DNA: TGCGCCAGCAGCCAAGAGGACGGGGATTATGGCTACACCTTC.

The rearrangement uses TRBV11-1 and TRBJ1-1; 8 nucleotides align to TRBD1. V was pared by 8 bases and J by 5 bases, with 4 bases of the junction left unmatched. Germline V gene sequence: CDR1 SGHAT, CDR2 FQDESV (reference sequence). The CDR3 extends over 12 amino acids. CDR3 residues: CASEDRDTEAFF. Written as DNA, the CDR3 is TGTGCCAGCGAGGACAGGGATACTGAAGCTTTCTTT.

The genes are TRBV12-3 or TRBV12-4 and TRBJ1-1, with TRBD1 as a possible D gene (5 bases). CDR3 length equals 15 residues. Trimming pared 1 base from V and 8 bases from J, leaving 17 bases between. The CDR3 region has the DNA TGTGCCAGCAGTTTAGGTGGGACGGTAAATCGCGAAGCTTTCTTT. Translation: CASSLGGTVNREAFF.

The rearrangement joins TRBV7-4 to TRBJ2-3, with 9 bases lining up with TRBD2. The CDR3 has 19 residues. CDR1 SGHVT and CDR2 SQSDAQ come from the germline V gene. V lost 2 bases and J lost 0; bases outside the gene matches: 12. The CDR3 DNA reads as TGTGCCAGCAGCTTAAATCTGCCACTAGCGGGCCTTAGCACAGATACGCAGTATTTT. Its protein is CASSLNLPLAGLSTDTQYF.

Only a few counts were recorded for this clonotype. The chain recombines TRBV4-1 with TRBJ1-5; 11 nucleotides line up with TRBD1. The germline V gene has CDR1 MGHRA and CDR2 YSYEKL. V dropped 0 bases and J dropped 0; count of bases not matched to a gene: 7. The CDR3 length is 19 residues. DNA of the CDR3: TGCGCCAGCAGCCAAGATAAGTGGACAGGGGGCATTAGCAATCAGCCCCAGCATTTT. Translated, it gives CASSQDKWTGGISNQPQHF.

The CDR3 here is CATHHSGTATEPLHF. DNA of the CDR3: TGTGCCACCCATCACTCCGGGACGGCAACTGAACCCCTCCACTTT. This rearrangement joins TRBV27 to TRBJ1-6; a possible D gene is TRBD1 (5 bases). The germline V gene encodes CDR1 MNHEY and CDR2 SMNVEV (reference sequence). This CDR3 has 15 amino acids. The V end lost 10 bases, the J end lost 12 bases, and 25 bases lay between the germline ends.

CDR3 bases: TGTGCCAGCAGTTCCCCCCCAGAGGATACGCAGTATTTT. Amino acids: CASSSPPEDTQYF. V is TRBV27 and J is TRBJ2-3, with D hard to call. Per the germline V gene, CDR1 is MNHEY and CDR2 is SMNVEV (reference sequence). The CDR3 covers 13 residues. Between the trimmed V and J ends, which lost 4 bases and 6 bases, there was a span of 11 bases.

The V and J genes are TRBV10-3 and TRBJ2-7; TRBD1 agrees at 9 bases. Germline CDR1 ENHRY, CDR2 SYGVKD. There are 16 residues in the CDR3. The J segment lost 2 bases and the V segment lost 4 bases, leaving 9 bases of the junction unmatched. CDR3 DNA: TGTGCCATCAGTGTACCGGGACAGGGTAGCACCTACGAGCAGTACTTC. Its translation is CAISVPGQGSTYEQYF.

The CDR3 DNA follows: TGCGCCAGCAGCCAAGATTTGGCGAGGAATTCACCCCTCCACTTT. Amino acid sequence: CASSQDLARNSPLHF. The chain has TRBV4-1 and TRBJ1-6, with unresolved D. Germline CDR1 and CDR2: MGHRA and YSYEKL. The ends were cut back, 0 bases at V and 7 bases at J, with 10 bases in the middle. CDR3 length: 15 amino acids.

This clonotype was observed a few times. The V call is TRBV27, the J call TRBJ2-7; 8 bases line up with TRBD1. The CDR3 has 15 amino acids. With V trimmed by 3 bases and J by 5 bases, 9 bases remained unmatched. Germline lookup yields CDR1 MNHEY and CDR2 SMNVEV (reference sequence). The CDR3 loop is CASSFLWTGRNEQYF. The CDR3 bases are TGTGCCAGCAGTTTCCTTTGGACAGGGAGAAACGAGCAGTACTTC.